The 6 T cell receptor beta chains in this list originate from one sample, sequenced in a study of blood T cell repertoires in COVID-19. Assay used: immunoSEQ multiplex PCR; TCRdb lists only in-frame clones, some missing. The sample carries around 470,000 clones, less than 95% recorded once. The sequencing sample was made of PBMCs or T cells enriched from blood (not recorded which). Receptor source: a man younger than 30 who had recovered from COVID-19.

This chain links TRBV6-5 with TRBJ1-4; tentatively, D is TRBD1 (6 bases). Germline-derived CDR1 and CDR2 are MNHEY and SVGAGI. V was trimmed by 1 base and J by 8 bases, leaving 14 bases between them. The CDR3 extends over 15 amino acids. CDR3 bases: TGTGCCAGCAGTTACTTCGGCCAGGGGTCGGAAAAACTGTTTTTT. Amino acid sequence: CASSYFGQGSEKLFF.

The chain links TRBV19 to TRBJ1-1; no clear D gene. Trimming pared 2 bases from V and 6 bases from J, leaving 7 bases between. Germline lookup yields CDR1 LNHDA and CDR2 SQIVND (reference sequence). The CDR3 is made up of 12 amino acids. Written as DNA, the CDR3 is TGTGCCAGTAGTATACGGGTCGCTGAAGCTTTCTTT. Translating it yields CASSIRVAEAFF.

This chain joins TRBV28 and TRBJ2-7, with a weak D call TRBD1 (5 bases). The V and J ends lost 3 bases and 3 bases respectively, with 12 bases between them. The CDR3 runs to 14 residues. The germline V gene has CDR1 MDHEN and CDR2 SYDVKM. The DNA of the CDR3 is TGTGCCAGCAGTTTCCAGGGTGGGTTCTACGAGCAGTACTTC. Translating gives CASSFQGGFYEQYF. Looking up the rest from reference TRBV28 and TRBJ2-7 gives the full variable domain: DVKVTQSSRYLVKRTGEKVFLECVQDMDHENMFWYRQDPGLGLRLIYFSYDVKMKEKGDIPEGYSVSREKKERFSLILESASTNQTSMYLCASSFQGGFYEQYFGPGTRLTVT.

This rearrangement joins TRBV5-4 to TRBJ1-1; possibly TRBD1 for D (5 bases). The V end was cut by 4 bases, the J end by 2 bases, with 21 bases between. CDR1 and CDR2 from the germline V gene are SGHNT and YYREEE (reference sequence). The CDR3 sequence is 17 residues long. CDR3 loop: CASSGKTGGRGNTEAFF. For the CDR3, the DNA is TGTGCCAGCAGCGGCAAAACAGGCGGGCGGGGAAACACTGAAGCTTTCTTT.

CDR3 coding DNA: TGTGCCAGCAGTGAGCGTAAGCAGGGAGGTGAAAAACTGTTTTTT. Protein: CASSERKQGGEKLFF. The rearrangement joins TRBV2 to TRBJ1-4, with a tentative D call TRBD1 (5 bases). Germline-derived CDR1 and CDR2 are SNHLY and FYNNEI. V was shortened by 3 bases and J by 7 bases, with 15 bases between the two germline ends. CDR3 size: 15 residues. Filled out from reference TRBV2 and TRBJ1-4, the complete variable domain reads EPEVTQTPSHQVTQMGQEVILRCVPISNHLYFYWYRQILGQKVEFLVSFYNNEISEKSEIFDDQFSVERPDGSNFTLKIRSTKLEDSAMYFCASSERKQGGEKLFFGSGTQLSVL.

V usage is TRBV5-4 and J usage is TRBJ1-3; D might be TRBD1 (5 bases). V gave up 2 bases and J gave up 3 bases, with 12 bases separating them. This CDR3 region has 15 residues. CDR1 and CDR2 (germline): SGHNT, YYREEE (reference sequence). CDR3 sequence: CASSLGQGVGNTIYF. The DNA of the CDR3 is TGTGCCAGCAGCTTAGGTCAAGGGGTTGGAAACACCATATATTTT.